This T cell receptor beta chain was sequenced in a study of T cell changes during pregnancy in multiple sclerosis. Germline V CDR1 and CDR2: SGHAT, FQDESV (reference sequence). Losses at the gene ends were 5 bases for V and 7 bases for J; bases not matched to a gene: 16. The length of the CDR3 is 18 residues. The data were produced by immunoSEQ multiplex PCR, yet TCRdb's version contains in-frame clones alone and is incomplete. The sample carries over 50,000 clones, around 90% recorded once. This specimen consisted of peripheral blood, obtained in the third trimester of pregnancy. This receptor was obtained from a female donor in good health, enrolled as a control in a pregnancy study. J is TRBJ2-1 and V is TRBV11-1; TRBD1 aligns across 11 bases. The chain's CDR3 is CASSGTTGQGAHRNEQFF. DNA of the CDR3: TGTGCCAGCAGCGGGACGACCGGACAGGGGGCGCATCGGAATGAGCAGTTCTTC.